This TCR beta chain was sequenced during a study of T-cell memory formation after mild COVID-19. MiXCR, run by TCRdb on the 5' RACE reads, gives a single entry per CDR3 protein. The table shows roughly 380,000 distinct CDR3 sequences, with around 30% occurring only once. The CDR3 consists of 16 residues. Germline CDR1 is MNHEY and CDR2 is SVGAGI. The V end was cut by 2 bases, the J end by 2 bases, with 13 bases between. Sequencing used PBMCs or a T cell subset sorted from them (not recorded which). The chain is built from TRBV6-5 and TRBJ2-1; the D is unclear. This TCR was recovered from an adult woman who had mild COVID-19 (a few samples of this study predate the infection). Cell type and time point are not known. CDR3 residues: CASSYGEPQAYNEQFF. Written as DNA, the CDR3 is TGTGCCAGCAGTTACGGGGAACCCCAAGCCTACAATGAGCAGTTCTTC.